This T cell receptor beta chain was retrieved from a study of T-cell memory formation after mild COVID-19. Germline CDR1 is MNHEY and CDR2 is SVGAGI. This CDR3 spans 15 amino acids. Trimming cost V 1 base and J 3 bases, with 13 bases left between them. TCRdb itself ran the 5' RACE reads through MiXCR, one entry per CDR3 protein. In the table there are tens of thousands of distinct CDR3 sequences, approximately 30% of which are singletons. The specimen was PBMCs or a T cell subset sorted from them (not recorded which). This sequence originates from a man younger than 35 who had mild COVID-19 (a few samples of this study predate the infection). Cell type and time point are not known. The rearrangement joins TRBV6-5 to TRBJ2-7, with TRBD1 as a possible D gene (5 bases). The CDR3 here is CASSYFNDRFYEQYF. The CDR3 nucleotides read TGTGCCAGCAGTTACTTCAACGACAGATTCTACGAGCAGTACTTC.